Included here is one TCR beta chain sequence, with context. Authors' methods: It was from reference gene primer amplification that nucleated cell counts were estimated. Repertoires were generated with immunoSEQ multiplex PCR, while TCRdb's copy carries only in-frame clones and drops some. V, J and clone size are taken as reported in that table, and D and trimming were inferred from the DNA itself. The sample lists roughly 95,000 clones; around 81% were seen once. The data are from a study of blood T cell repertoires in COVID-19. Germline V gene lookup returns CDR1 SEHNR and CDR2 FQNEAQ (reference sequence). CDR3 length equals 17 residues. The ends lost 5 bases at V and 4 bases at J; junction bases unmatched: 8.

The specimen was peripheral blood. The chain combines TRBV7-9 with TRBJ2-2; TRBD2 agrees at 12 bases. The receptor was derived from a man aged 55-75 years with acute or convalescent COVID-19. The CDR3 sequence: CASSAPSGRAGTGELFF. CDR3 nucleotides: TGTGCCAGCAGCGCGCCTAGCGGGAGGGCCGGCACCGGGGAGCTGTTTTTT.